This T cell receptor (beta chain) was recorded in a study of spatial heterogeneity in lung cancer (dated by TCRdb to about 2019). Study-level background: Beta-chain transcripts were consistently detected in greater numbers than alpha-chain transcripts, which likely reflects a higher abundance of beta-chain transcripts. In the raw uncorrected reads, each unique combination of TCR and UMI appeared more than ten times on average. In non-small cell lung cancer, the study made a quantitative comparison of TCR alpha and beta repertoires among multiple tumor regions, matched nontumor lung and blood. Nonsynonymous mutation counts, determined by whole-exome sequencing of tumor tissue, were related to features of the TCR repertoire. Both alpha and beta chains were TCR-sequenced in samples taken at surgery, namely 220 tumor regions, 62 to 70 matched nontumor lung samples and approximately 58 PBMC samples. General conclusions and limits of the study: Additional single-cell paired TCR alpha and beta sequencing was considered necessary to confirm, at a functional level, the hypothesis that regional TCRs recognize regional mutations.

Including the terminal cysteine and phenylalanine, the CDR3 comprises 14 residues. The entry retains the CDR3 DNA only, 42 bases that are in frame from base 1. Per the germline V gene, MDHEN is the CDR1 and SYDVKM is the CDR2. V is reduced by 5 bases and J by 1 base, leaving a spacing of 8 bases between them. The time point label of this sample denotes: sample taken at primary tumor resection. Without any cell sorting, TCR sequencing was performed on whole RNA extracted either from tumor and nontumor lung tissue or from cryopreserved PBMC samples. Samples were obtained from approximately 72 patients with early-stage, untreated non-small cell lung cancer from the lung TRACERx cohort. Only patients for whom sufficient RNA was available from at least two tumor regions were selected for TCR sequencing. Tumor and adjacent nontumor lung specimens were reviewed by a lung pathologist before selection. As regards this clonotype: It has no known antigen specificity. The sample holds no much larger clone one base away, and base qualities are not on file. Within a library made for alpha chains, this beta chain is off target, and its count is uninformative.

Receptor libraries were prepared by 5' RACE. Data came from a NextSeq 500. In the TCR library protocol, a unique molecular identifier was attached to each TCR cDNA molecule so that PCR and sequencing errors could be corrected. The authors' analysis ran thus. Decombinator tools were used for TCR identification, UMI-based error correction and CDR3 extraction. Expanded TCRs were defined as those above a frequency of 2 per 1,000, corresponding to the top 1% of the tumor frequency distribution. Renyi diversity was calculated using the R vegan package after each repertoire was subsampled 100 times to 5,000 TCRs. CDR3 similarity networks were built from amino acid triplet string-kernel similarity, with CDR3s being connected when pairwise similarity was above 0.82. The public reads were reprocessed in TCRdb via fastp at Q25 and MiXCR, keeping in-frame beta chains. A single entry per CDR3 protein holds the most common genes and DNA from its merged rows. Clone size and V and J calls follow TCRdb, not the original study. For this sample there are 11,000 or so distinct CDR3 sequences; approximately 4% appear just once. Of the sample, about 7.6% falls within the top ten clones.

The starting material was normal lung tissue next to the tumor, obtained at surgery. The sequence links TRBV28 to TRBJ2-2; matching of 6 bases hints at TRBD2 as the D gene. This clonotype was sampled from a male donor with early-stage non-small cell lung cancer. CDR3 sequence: CASSPGLNTGELFF. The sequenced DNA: TGTGCCAGCAGTCCGGGACTGAACACCGGGGAGCTGTTTTTT.